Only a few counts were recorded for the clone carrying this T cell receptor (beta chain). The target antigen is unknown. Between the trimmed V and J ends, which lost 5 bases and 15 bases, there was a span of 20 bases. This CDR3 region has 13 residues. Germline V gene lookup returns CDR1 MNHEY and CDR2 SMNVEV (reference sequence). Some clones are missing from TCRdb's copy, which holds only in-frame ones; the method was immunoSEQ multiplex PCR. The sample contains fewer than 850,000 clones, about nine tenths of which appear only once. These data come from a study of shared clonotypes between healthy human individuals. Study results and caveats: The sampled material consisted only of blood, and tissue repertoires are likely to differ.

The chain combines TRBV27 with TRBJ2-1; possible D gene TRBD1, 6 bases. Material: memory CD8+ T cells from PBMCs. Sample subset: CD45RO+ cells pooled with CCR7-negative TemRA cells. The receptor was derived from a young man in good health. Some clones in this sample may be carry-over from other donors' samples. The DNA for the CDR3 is TGTGCCAGCAGTCCCTCCGGACACAGGGCATTGTTCTTC. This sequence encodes CASSPSGHRALFF.